This TCR beta chain stems from a study of blood T cell repertoires in COVID-19. Clones were read by immunoSEQ multiplex PCR, and TCRdb kept only the in-frame ones, dropping some. The sample yields 110,000 to 150,000 clones, 80% to 85% seen once. The source of this sequence is a human donor in a cohort sampled during active COVID-19. The sequencing sample was made of peripheral blood.

The CDR3 DNA reads TGCGCCAGCAGCCAGAGACTAGATAACTCTGGGGCCAACGTCCTGACTTTC. Residues: CASSQRLDNSGANVLTF. J is TRBJ2-6 and V is TRBV4-3; maybe TRBD2 (6 bases). Germline CDR1 and CDR2: LGHNA and YSLEER. The ends were cut back, 3 bases at V and 0 bases at J, with 12 bases in the middle. The CDR3 has 17 residues.